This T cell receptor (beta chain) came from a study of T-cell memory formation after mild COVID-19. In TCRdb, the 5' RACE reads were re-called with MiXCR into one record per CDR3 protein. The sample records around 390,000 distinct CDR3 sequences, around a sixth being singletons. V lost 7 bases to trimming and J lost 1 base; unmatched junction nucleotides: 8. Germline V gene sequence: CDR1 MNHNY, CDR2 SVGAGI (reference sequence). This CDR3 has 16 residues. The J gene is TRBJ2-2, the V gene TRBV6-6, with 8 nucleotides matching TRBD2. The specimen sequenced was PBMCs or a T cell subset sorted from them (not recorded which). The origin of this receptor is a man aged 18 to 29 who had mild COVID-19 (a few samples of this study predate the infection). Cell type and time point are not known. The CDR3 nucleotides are TGTGCCAGCACAGGTTATCTAGCGGGGAACACCGGGGAGCTGTTTTTT. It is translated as CASTGYLAGNTGELFF.